This T cell receptor (beta chain) was recovered during a study of vaccination and CD4 T cells after COVID-19. On the study more broadly: Two of the convalescents were Hispanic, and the group consisted of six males and four females. Overlapping peptides covering the spike proteins of SARS-CoV-2, HCoV-NL63, HCoV-OC43 and HCoV-229E were added to stimulate cells.

Treatment in this sample: approximately 9-day PBMC culture with coronavirus spike peptide pools or control peptides (ViraFEST assay). Collection of the unexposed donor's CD4+ T cells took place before the COVID-19 pandemic (2011-2018). TCRs were sequenced by ViraFEST after antigen-specific T cells had been expanded with peptide pools. This clonotype was picked up a small number of times. What it recognizes is unknown. After removal of 1 base from V and 7 bases from J, the junction contained 10 bases not matched to a gene. The CDR3 length is 15 residues. Per the germline V gene, CDR1 is SGHVS and CDR2 is FQNEAQ. Cultured CD4+ T-cell DNA underwent Oncomine TCR Beta short-read sequencing. Scientists extracted genomic DNA from CD4+ T cells grown in culture. TCRdb reanalysed the PCR reads using MiXCR and keeps one entry per CDR3 protein. Here the sample spans 7,000 to 10,000 distinct CDR3 sequences, around 48% being singletons.

The chain couples TRBV7-8 to TRBJ2-7; 7 bases fit TRBD1. The sample comprised CD4+ T cells from blood, cultured in vitro. The origin of this receptor is a human donor in good health. The CDR3 DNA reads as TGTGCCAGCAGCTTAGAGAACAGGGGTGCTTGGGAGCAGTACTTC. Amino acid sequence: CASSLENRGAWEQYF. Using reference TRBV7-8 and TRBJ2-7 for the parts outside the CDR3, the full variable domain is GAGVSQSPRYKVAKRGQDVALRCDPISGHVSLFWYQQALGQGPEFLTYFQNEAQLDKSGLPSDRFFAERPEGSVSTLKIQRTQQEDSAVYLCASSLENRGAWEQYFGPGTRLTVT.